A selection of T cell receptor beta chains follows, all from one sample in a study of PD-1 blockade in classical Hodgkin lymphoma. The repertoire was sequenced with immunoSEQ multiplex PCR; TCRdb's copy has only in-frame clones and lacks some. The sample gives some 63,000 clones, around 90% of which show up once; 9.7% is in the top ten. The sequenced sample was peripheral blood mononuclear cells (PBMCs), obtained at baseline. The receptors stem from a human donor with classical Hodgkin lymphoma. CDR3s include the opening cysteine and the closing phenylalanine or tryptophan. A D gene is named only where the DNA matches it firmly. Clone sizes are given selectively: once, few, many, or a class where the clone is expanded.

d_gene: -
len: 16
v_gene: TRBV5-6
j_gene: TRBJ1-3
abundance: -
CDR3aa: CASSSPGDNSGNTIYF
CDR3nt: TGTGCCAGCAGCTCCCCCGGGGACAACTCTGGAAACACCATATATTTT

d_gene: -
len: 16
v_gene: TRBV21-1
j_gene: TRBJ2-1
abundance: -
CDR3aa: CASSNVWTSGRDEQFF
CDR3nt: TGTGCCAGCAGCAACGTGTGGACTAGCGGGAGGGATGAGCAGTTCTTC

d_gene: TRBD1
len: 15
v_gene: TRBV19
j_gene: TRBJ2-7
abundance: -
CDR3aa: CASSFEGGSSYEQYF
CDR3nt: TGTGCCAGTAGTTTCGAAGGGGGCAGCTCCTACGAGCAGTACTTC

d_gene: TRBD1
len: 13
v_gene: TRBV6-1
j_gene: TRBJ2-7
abundance: -
CDR3aa: CASSRQGKYEQYF
CDR3nt: TGTGCCAGCAGCCGACAGGGGAAATACGAGCAGTACTTC

d_gene: -
len: 13
v_gene: TRBV29-1
j_gene: TRBJ1-1
abundance: -
CDR3aa: CSVVRKMNTEAFF
CDR3nt: TGCAGCGTTGTCCGGAAGATGAACACTGAAGCTTTCTTT

d_gene: -
len: 12
v_gene: TRBV10-3
j_gene: TRBJ2-7
abundance: -
CDR3aa: CAISESVSEQYF
CDR3nt: TGTGCCATCAGTGAGAGTGTTAGCGAGCAGTACTTC

d_gene: TRBD2
len: 15
v_gene: TRBV10-1
j_gene: TRBJ2-1
abundance: -
CDR3aa: CASSKGLAGGEEQFF
CDR3nt: TGCGCCAGCAGTAAGGGACTAGCGGGAGGTGAAGAGCAGTTCTTC

d_gene: TRBD2
len: 15
v_gene: TRBV9
j_gene: TRBJ2-1
abundance: -
CDR3aa: CASSVGAGVNNEQFF
CDR3nt: TGTGCCAGCAGCGTTGGGGCGGGAGTGAACAATGAGCAGTTCTTC

d_gene: -
len: 16
v_gene: TRBV7-2
j_gene: TRBJ2-7
abundance: -
CDR3aa: CASSLVAGSQGGEQYF
CDR3nt: TGTGCCAGCAGCTTAGTAGCCGGGTCCCAAGGTGGCGAGCAGTACTTC

d_gene: -
len: 15
v_gene: TRBV28
j_gene: TRBJ2-5
abundance: -
CDR3aa: CASRPSRAREETQYF
CDR3nt: TGTGCCAGTAGACCTTCTAGGGCCAGGGAAGAGACCCAGTACTTC

d_gene: -
len: 21
v_gene: TRBV5-1
j_gene: TRBJ2-2
abundance: -
CDR3aa: CASSSRQGQARLAFSAGELFF
CDR3nt: TGCGCCAGCAGCTCCCGACAGGGTCAGGCACGACTAGCGTTCAGTGCCGGGGAGCTGTTTTTT

d_gene: -
len: 13
v_gene: TRBV5-5
j_gene: TRBJ1-1
abundance: -
CDR3aa: CASSLVRNTEAFF
CDR3nt: TGTGCCAGCAGCTTGGTTCGGAACACTGAAGCTTTCTTT

d_gene: -
len: 11
v_gene: TRBV10-3
j_gene: TRBJ2-5
abundance: -
CDR3aa: CAISVGETQYF
CDR3nt: TGTGCCATCAGTGTTGGGGAGACCCAGTACTTC

d_gene: TRBD2
len: 17
v_gene: TRBV4-2
j_gene: TRBJ2-1
abundance: -
CDR3aa: CASSQSAGTSGRNEQFF
CDR3nt: TGTGCCAGCAGCCAATCGGCCGGGACTAGCGGGAGAAATGAGCAGTTCTTC

d_gene: -
len: 12
v_gene: TRBV2
j_gene: TRBJ2-1
abundance: -
CDR3aa: CASSVGGDEQFF
CDR3nt: TGTGCCAGCAGTGTAGGCGGGGACGAGCAGTTCTTC

d_gene: TRBD2
len: 15
v_gene: TRBV6-1
j_gene: TRBJ2-1
abundance: -
CDR3aa: CASSEGLAAYNEQFF
CDR3nt: TGTGCCAGCAGTGAAGGACTAGCGGCCTACAATGAGCAGTTCTTC

d_gene: TRBD2
len: 13
v_gene: TRBV18
j_gene: TRBJ2-1
abundance: -
CDR3aa: CASSTQREVLPFF
CDR3nt: TGTGCCAGCTCCACACAGCGGGAGGTTCTTCCGTTCTTC

d_gene: TRBD1
len: 12
v_gene: TRBV28
j_gene: TRBJ2-4
abundance: -
CDR3aa: CASSEDRYIQYF
CDR3nt: TGTGCCAGCAGTGAGGACAGGTACATTCAGTACTTC

d_gene: -
len: 14
v_gene: TRBV27
j_gene: TRBJ1-1
abundance: -
CDR3aa: CASSFLWMNTEAFF
CDR3nt: TGTGCCAGCAGTTTTTTGTGGATGAACACTGAAGCTTTCTTT

d_gene: -
len: 15
v_gene: TRBV5-1
j_gene: TRBJ2-3
abundance: -
CDR3aa: CASSLRTESTDTQYF
CDR3nt: TGCGCCAGCAGCTTGCGGACGGAGAGCACAGATACGCAGTATTTT

d_gene: -
len: 15
v_gene: TRBV6-5
j_gene: TRBJ2-3
abundance: -
CDR3aa: CASSYSNSFTDTQYF
CDR3nt: TGTGCCAGCAGTTACTCGAATTCTTTCACAGATACGCAGTATTTT

d_gene: -
len: 13
v_gene: TRBV7-9
j_gene: TRBJ1-1
abundance: -
CDR3aa: CASSLEVNTEAFF
CDR3nt: TGTGCCAGCAGCTTGGAGGTGAACACTGAAGCTTTCTTT

d_gene: -
len: 12
v_gene: TRBV28
j_gene: TRBJ2-3
abundance: once
CDR3aa: CASSSGTDTQYF
CDR3nt: TGTGCCAGCAGCTCGGGCACAGATACGCAGTATTTT

d_gene: -
len: 13
v_gene: TRBV28
j_gene: TRBJ1-5
abundance: -
CDR3aa: CASSLSGNQPQHF
CDR3nt: TGTGCCAGCAGTTTATCAGGGAATCAGCCCCAGCATTTT

d_gene: -
len: 13
v_gene: TRBV28
j_gene: TRBJ1-2
abundance: -
CDR3aa: CASTHAAGRDGTF
CDR3nt: TGTGCCAGCACCCACGCCGCAGGGAGGGATGGCACCTTC

d_gene: -
len: 13
v_gene: TRBV19
j_gene: TRBJ1-3
abundance: once
CDR3aa: CASSSGTGNTIYF
CDR3nt: TGTGCCAGTAGTAGTGGCACTGGAAACACCATATATTTT

d_gene: TRBD1
len: 12
v_gene: TRBV6-1
j_gene: TRBJ2-1
abundance: -
CDR3aa: CASSVAGGEQFF
CDR3nt: TGTGCCAGCAGTGTGGCAGGGGGTGAGCAGTTCTTC

d_gene: -
len: 16
v_gene: TRBV19
j_gene: TRBJ1-6
abundance: once
CDR3aa: CASTSMGTVGNSPLHF
CDR3nt: TGTGCCAGTACCAGCATGGGGACCGTCGGGAATTCACCCCTCCACTTT

d_gene: TRBD2
len: 17
v_gene: TRBV10-2
j_gene: TRBJ2-4
abundance: -
CDR3aa: CASSDWLAGVAKNIQYF
CDR3nt: TGCGCCAGCAGTGACTGGCTAGCGGGGGTAGCCAAAAACATTCAGTACTTC

d_gene: -
len: 15
v_gene: TRBV2
j_gene: TRBJ2-7
abundance: -
CDR3aa: CASREGWGASYEQYF
CDR3nt: TGTGCCAGCAGGGAAGGTTGGGGGGCCTCCTACGAGCAGTACTTC

d_gene: TRBD2
len: 14
v_gene: TRBV7-9
j_gene: TRBJ2-7
abundance: -
CDR3aa: CASSLEGGYYEQYF
CDR3nt: TGTGCCAGCAGCTTAGAGGGAGGGTACTACGAGCAGTACTTC